What follows are 2 T cell receptor beta chains derived from one specimen sequenced in a study of shared clonotypes between healthy human individuals. The repertoire was sequenced with immunoSEQ multiplex PCR; TCRdb's copy has only in-frame clones and lacks some. The table records about half a million clones, approximately 79% of them present only once. Sequencing was carried out using PBMCs. The receptor set was obtained from a woman between 40 and 55 years old in good health. Some clones in this sample may be carry-over from other donors' samples.

The chain is built from TRBV5-1 and TRBJ2-3; TRBD2 matches at 9 bases. V lost 3 bases and J lost 2; bases outside the gene matches: 4. Germline lookup yields CDR1 SGHRS and CDR2 YFSETQ. The CDR3 is 15 residues long. The CDR3 coding sequence is TGCGCCAGCAGCTCACCGGGACTAGCCACAGATACGCAGTATTTT. It translates to CASSSPGLATDTQYF.

A few counts support this clone. This chain links TRBV19 with TRBJ1-5; no definite D call. The CDR3 has 15 amino acids. CDR1 is LNHDA, CDR2 SQIVND, per germline (reference sequence). Trimming took 6 bases from V and 4 from J, leaving 16 bases between them. CDR3 region: CASSTTDGMNQPQHF. The CDR3 DNA reads as TGTGCCAGTAGCACCACGGACGGAATGAATCAGCCCCAGCATTTT.